The clone carrying this T cell receptor (beta chain) was detected ten times or more. The data belong to a study of spatial heterogeneity in lung cancer. Across the study: Raw-read counts averaged over ten per unique TCR and UMI combination.

Every molecule of TCR cDNA had its own unique molecular identifier. TCRdb re-called the 5' RACE reads through MiXCR, storing one row per CDR3 protein. Of about 36,000 distinct CDR3 sequences listed, 5.2% are singletons. Time point specified: sample taken at primary tumor resection. The authors sequenced whole RNA from tumor, nontumor lung or frozen PBMC without sorting. Samples came from roughly 70 TRACERx patients with untreated early-stage lung cancer. Germline CDR1 reads DFQATT; CDR2 reads SNEGSKA (reference sequence). V was pared by 5 bases and J by 1 base, with 11 bases between. The CDR3 has 13 amino acids.

This chain links TRBV20-1 with TRBJ1-1; D call uncertain. The sequenced sample was PBMCs, obtained at surgery. This receptor was identified in a female donor with early-stage non-small cell lung cancer. The CDR3 nucleotides read TGCAGTGCTCCACATCAGGCGAACACTGAAGCTTTCTTT. The encoded protein is CSAPHQANTEAFF.